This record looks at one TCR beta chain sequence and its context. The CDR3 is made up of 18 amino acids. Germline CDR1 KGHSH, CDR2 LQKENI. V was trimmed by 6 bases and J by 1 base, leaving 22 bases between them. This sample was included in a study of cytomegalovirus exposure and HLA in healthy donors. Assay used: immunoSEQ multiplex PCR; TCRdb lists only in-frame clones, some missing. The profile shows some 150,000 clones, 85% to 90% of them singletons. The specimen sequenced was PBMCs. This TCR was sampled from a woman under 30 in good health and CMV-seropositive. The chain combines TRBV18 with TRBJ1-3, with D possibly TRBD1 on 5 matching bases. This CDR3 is CASSLEVFQGTSGNTIYF. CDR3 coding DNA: TGTGCCAGCTCCCTGGAAGTGTTTCAGGGCACTTCTGGAAACACCATATATTTT.